This T cell receptor (beta chain) appears in the sequencing data of a study of blood T cells in healthy people across ages. CDR3 length: 15 residues. The V end was cut by 4 bases, the J end by 0 bases, with 10 bases between. Germline CDR1 reads SEHNR; CDR2 reads FQNEAQ (reference sequence). Study-wide points: Because donor CMV status was unknown, expanded clonotype changes were possibly confounded.

As regards this clonotype: No antigen is known for it.

Combining a sample-barcoded 5' primer with a J-beta primer mix, a second PCR ran for roughly 7 to 11 cycles. TCRdb used MiXCR to reprocess the 5' RACE reads, holding one entry per CDR3 protein. This sample yields hundreds of thousands of distinct CDR3 sequences, of which approximately 50% are seen a single time; roughly 31% belongs to the top ten. The chain couples TRBV7-9 to TRBJ2-4; D is unclear. This TCR came from a woman aged 55-75 years in good health. The sequenced sample was blood. This CDR3 reads CASSSQAGAKNIQYF. The CDR3 bases are TGTGCCAGCAGCTCCCAGGCAGGAGCCAAAAACATTCAGTACTTC.